Given below is one TCR beta chain in context. Repertoires were generated with immunoSEQ multiplex PCR, while TCRdb's copy carries only in-frame clones and drops some. The sample lists roughly 160,000 clones, around 88% seen once, with about 5.3% in the top ten. This record comes from a study of control samples from healthy donors and cancer patients. The CDR3 runs 14 residues. CDR1 SGHTA and CDR2 FQGNSA come from the germline V gene. The V end lost 1 base, the J end lost 5 bases, and 11 bases lay between the germline ends. This TCR derives from a woman aged 25 to 39 in good health. Material for sequencing was blood. The rearrangement links TRBV7-2 to TRBJ2-5, with no clear D. CDR3 in DNA: TGTGCCAGCAGCTTAGGACCGCGGTGGGAGACCCAGTACTTC. Translated, it gives CASSLGPRWETQYF.